This T cell receptor beta chain emerged from a study of tumor and adjacent non-tumor tissue in lung cancer (dated by TCRdb to 2017 to 2018). For the study in its entirety: By cancer type, the cohort comprised around 11 adenocarcinoma patients, 2 squamous cell carcinoma patients and 1 small cell lung cancer patient. Ages among the roughly 15 patients ranged from roughly 30 to 76 years, there were around 10 men and 5 women, and disease was at TNM stage I to III. Sequencing generated a total of 130,000,000 or so productive TCRbeta reads, averaging about 4.17 million reads per sample. Bulk TCRbeta repertoires were compared between lung tumor tissue and matched distant non-tumor lung tissue obtained from 15 lung cancer patients. TCRbeta CDR3 sequencing was performed on 25 to 35 paired specimens, with one tumor sample and one normal lung sample collected per patient. Study-level results and caveats: Because peripheral blood was not sequenced, blood TCRbeta repertoires in the lung cancer patients of the study were not examined. Significantly higher TCR diversity (inverse Simpson) was observed in tumor tissue than in normal lung tissue (approximately 430 vs 150, P = 0.0075, Mann-Whitney U test). Neither the sequencing platform nor unique molecular identifiers are named or mentioned anywhere in the methods. With only about 16 patients in the cohort, the authors noted that larger samples and more detailed clinical data are needed. TCR diversity was significantly higher in younger patients, and higher tumor TCR diversity was associated with shorter overall and disease-free survival. The top 100 clones accounted for a significantly larger cumulative portion of the repertoire in normal lung than in tumor tissue.

As encoded in the germline V gene (reference sequence), CDR1 is MNHNY while CDR2 is SVGAGI. The CDR3 spans 14 residues, from the cysteine through the phenylalanine. The library was prepared using multiplex PCR. Sequencer: Illumina HiSeq 2500. Following protocols modified from ARM-PCR, the researchers constructed TCRbeta libraries through three rounds of nested PCR with primers (Table S4). Before sequencing, PCR products of 200-500 bp were cut from the gel and purified using the QIAquick gel extraction kit. The study's own analysis went as follows. Trimmomatic was used to clean the reads, FLASH merged the cleaned reads into complete CDR3 sequences, and MiTCR assigned the sequences to V(D)J germline segments. Clonal diversity was computed as the inverse Simpson's index with VDJtools. In-frame sequences without a premature stop codon were defined as productive reads. Starting from the raw public reads, TCRdb applied fastp trimming at Q25, assembled clones with MiXCR and retained in-frame beta chains. Rows with a matching CDR3 protein are joined into one entry that keeps the most common DNA and genes. What appears here as the V and J calls and clone size reflects TCRdb's work, not the paper's. The sample has 45,000 to 65,000 distinct CDR3 sequences on record, 74% of them singletons. 20% to 25% of the sample is in the top ten clones.

Bulk unsorted tissue served as the source for RNA extraction, and RNA quality was assessed using a NanoDrop ND-1000 and an Agilent 2100. For the normal lung samples, distant non-tumor tissue was collected more than 3 cm away from the tumor edge. Newly diagnosed lung cancer patients without prior chemotherapy who had been admitted for thoracic surgery in China between August and November 2014 were enrolled as donors. Patients who had received previous radiotherapy or chemotherapy, or who had another concurrent cancer, were excluded from the study. Pieces of surgical tissue measuring about 1-2.1 cm3 were kept in RNAlater solution and held at -80 degrees C until needed. This clonotype showed up just once. Its binding antigen is unknown. No DNA is shown, since the ends of the CDR3 on it are uncertain; the CDR3 is the one TCRdb lists.

Material for sequencing was distant non-tumor lung tissue. This receptor was obtained from a woman aged 55 to 70 with non-small cell lung cancer. The chain uses TRBV6-6 and TRBJ2-7; no DNA check was done on the table's D call, TRBD1. The CDR3 region has the sequence CASSSSGTVGEWYF.